The sample holds many counts of the clone carrying this T cell receptor (beta chain). The antigen remains unidentified. Between the trimmed V and J ends, which lost 2 bases and 2 bases, there was a span of 12 bases. Germline V lookup: CDR1 LGHDT, CDR2 YNNKEL (reference sequence). The CDR3 runs 15 residues. This specimen comes from a study of early T cells in non-severe SARS-CoV-2 infection. Findings of the study overall: VDJdb matching, biased toward anti-spike CD8 responses, missed private and CD4 specificities.

Individual cDNA molecules received unique molecular identifiers during library preparation. From the 5' RACE reads, TCRdb called clonotypes with MiXCR, one entry per CDR3 protein. The table shows tens of thousands of distinct CDR3 sequences, with approximately 9.9% occurring only once. Sequenced: whole blood. The receptor comes from an adult who was a healthcare worker with PCR-confirmed SARS-CoV-2 infection or an uninfected control (not recorded which). The V and J genes are TRBV3-1 and TRBJ1-2; D gene ambiguous. The CDR3 DNA sequence: TGTGCCAGCAGCCAAAAAGAGGGTGAGAACTATGGCTACACCTTC. Its translation: CASSQKEGENYGYTF.